The 23 T cell receptor beta chains given below trace back to one sample, sequenced in a study of cytomegalovirus exposure and HLA in healthy donors. The PCR employed 60 Vbeta primers together with 13 Jbeta primers. Produced via immunoSEQ multiplex PCR; TCRdb's table is partial and in-frame only. The repertoire holds about 130,000 clones, with approximately 80% as singletons. Sequenced input: PBMCs. Receptors originate from a man aged 35-49 years in good health and CMV-seronegative.

The J gene is TRBJ1-3, the V gene TRBV25-1, with D unclear. Germline V CDR1 and CDR2: MGHDK, SYGVNS. Trimming stripped 5 bases from V and 4 bases from J, with 9 bases between. The CDR3 is 13 amino acids. CDR3 sequence: CASSSETGNTIYF. CDR3 coding DNA: TGTGCCAGCAGTTCCGAGACAGGAAACACCATATATTTT.

V is TRBV5-6 and J is TRBJ2-7; 9 positions match TRBD2. The CDR3 is 14 residues long. Trimming took 6 bases from V and 4 from J; bases not matched to a gene: 8. The germline gives CDR1 SGHDT, CDR2 YYEEEE. As DNA, the CDR3 is TGTGCCAGCACCAAAGGGACTAGCTTGTACGAGCAGTACTTC. Residues: CASTKGTSLYEQYF.

The J gene is TRBJ1-2, the V gene TRBV19, with D unclear. The length of the CDR3 is 13 residues. Germline V CDR1 and CDR2: LNHDA, SQIVND (reference sequence). V lost 7 bases and J lost 2, with 11 bases in between. CDR3 residues: CASTRSKNYGYTF. CDR3 nucleotide sequence: TGTGCCAGTACCCGATCTAAAAACTATGGCTACACCTTC.

This chain links TRBV2 with TRBJ2-5, with 7 bases that match TRBD2. Trimming removed 4 bases from V and 5 bases from J; junction bases left unmatched: 4. The CDR3 spans 13 residues. CDR1 SNHLY and CDR2 FYNNEI come from the germline V gene. The CDR3 reads CASSGTRDETQYF. The CDR3 DNA sequence: TGTGCCAGCAGTGGGACTAGGGACGAGACCCAGTACTTC.

V usage is TRBV28 and J usage is TRBJ2-7, with D maybe TRBD2 (6 bases). The ends were cut back, 3 bases at V and 2 bases at J, with 14 bases in the middle. Germline assignment: CDR1 MDHEN and CDR2 SYDVKM. This CDR3 is built from 15 residues. In DNA, the CDR3 is TGTGCCAGCAGTTTGGGAGGTGGGGCTACCTACGAGCAGTACTTC. Protein: CASSLGGGATYEQYF.

The chain links TRBV5-4 to TRBJ1-2, with 10 bases matching TRBD1. The CDR3 has 15 amino acids. Per the germline V gene, CDR1 is SGHNT and CDR2 is YYREEE (reference sequence). The J segment lost 8 bases and the V segment lost 4 bases, leaving 11 bases of the junction unmatched. CDR3 in amino acids: CASSHGQGVWEGYTF. CDR3 in DNA: TGTGCCAGCAGCCATGGACAGGGGGTTTGGGAAGGCTACACCTTC.

CDR3 residues: CASSPGGVEQFF. The CDR3 region has the DNA TGTGCCAGCAGCCCCGGGGGTGTTGAGCAGTTCTTC. The V gene is TRBV7-3, the J gene TRBJ2-1; D may be TRBD2 (6 bases). CDR1 and CDR2 (germline): SGHTA, FQGTGA. V was clipped by 5 bases and J by 9 bases, with 11 bases between them. There are 12 residues in the CDR3.

The chain is built from TRBV29-1 and TRBJ1-1; no clear D gene. CDR1 is SQVTM, CDR2 ANQGSEA, per germline. The germline V and J ends were trimmed by 3 bases and 7 bases, with 15 bases remaining between them. The CDR3 is 13 residues long. The CDR3 reads CSVEGPPRGEAFF. Here the CDR3 DNA reads TGCAGCGTTGAGGGCCCCCCTCGGGGTGAAGCTTTCTTT.

V usage is TRBV27 and J usage is TRBJ2-5; weak D call: TRBD1 (5 bases). Trimming took 4 bases from V and 5 from J, leaving 11 bases between them. Germline loops: CDR1 MNHEY, CDR2 SMNVEV (reference sequence). The CDR3 spans 13 residues. The CDR3 DNA follows: TGTGCCAGCAGTTGGGGCCTCAGGGAGACCCAGTACTTC. Its protein is CASSWGLRETQYF.

This clone was seen only a few times. V gene TRBV7-8 combines with J gene TRBJ1-2; tentatively, D is TRBD1 (5 bases). Germline CDR1 reads SGHVS; CDR2 reads FQNEAQ. This CDR3 region has 12 residues. With 5 bases removed from V and 6 bases from J, the gap between germline ends came to 10 bases. This chain's CDR3 is CASSPQGHGYTF. In nucleotides, the CDR3 is TGTGCCAGCAGCCCCCAGGGTCATGGCTACACCTTC.

This clone has just a few counts. The chain combines TRBV30 with TRBJ2-7; tentatively, D is TRBD2 (6 bases). V was shortened by 4 bases and J by 4 bases, with 11 bases between the two germline ends. This CDR3 has 12 amino acids. Germline V gene sequence: CDR1 GTSNPN, CDR2 SVGIG (reference sequence). CDR3 protein: CAWTTGGYEQYF. In nucleotides, the CDR3 is TGTGCCTGGACTACCGGGGGTTACGAGCAGTACTTC. Supplemented by reference TRBV30 and TRBJ2-7, the full variable domain reads SQTIHQWPATLVQPVGSPLSLECTVEGTSNPNLYWYRQAAGRGLQLLFYSVGIGQISSEVPQNLSASRPQDRQFILSSKKLLLSDSGFYLCAWTTGGYEQYFGPGTRLTVT.

This clone was counted a single time. This chain connects TRBV14 to TRBJ1-2; 7 bases agree with TRBD1. The CDR3 extends over 15 amino acids. Germline V gives CDR1 SGHDN, CDR2 FVKESK. V lost 1 base to trimming and J lost 8 bases; unmatched junction nucleotides: 10. The CDR3 DNA is TGTGCCAGCAGCCAAGGGACAGGAACATATGGCGGCTACACCTTC. This encodes CASSQGTGTYGGYTF.

The chain is built from TRBV6-1 and TRBJ2-3; perhaps TRBD1 as D (6 bases). Per germline, CDR1 MNHNS and CDR2 SASEGT. Trimming cost V 8 bases and J 5 bases, with 14 bases left between them. The CDR3 spans 13 residues. This CDR3 is CASGQTWVDTQYF. DNA of the CDR3: TGTGCCAGCGGACAGACCTGGGTAGATACGCAGTATTTT.

The chain carries TRBV18 and TRBJ2-7, with D hard to call. Between the trimmed V and J ends, which lost 2 bases and 3 bases, there was a span of 8 bases. Germline lookup yields CDR1 KGHSH and CDR2 LQKENI. The CDR3 is made up of 13 amino acids. The CDR3 region is CASSPGPHYEQYF. CDR3 DNA: TGTGCCAGCTCACCAGGCCCACACTACGAGCAGTACTTC.

This rearrangement joins TRBV15 to TRBJ1-1, with TRBD1 as a possible D gene (5 bases). This CDR3 is 15 amino acids long. Trimming took off 5 bases at V and 4 bases at J, with 17 bases between the two ends. Germline-derived CDR1 and CDR2 are LNHNV and YYDKDF (reference sequence). In nucleotides, the CDR3 is TGTGCCACCAGCTCCCGAAGGGGATGGAGCACTGAAGCTTTCTTT. Its translation: CATSSRRGWSTEAFF.

This clone has more than one count but fewer than ten. The chain recombines TRBV7-9 with TRBJ2-2; TRBD1 matches 7 bases. V shed 6 bases and J 7 bases; nucleotides not matched to a gene: 5. CDR1 and CDR2 (germline): SEHNR, FQNEAQ (reference sequence). CDR3 length equals 13 residues. CDR3 protein: CASRTQGIGELFF. In DNA form, the CDR3 reads TGTGCCAGCAGAACACAGGGGATCGGGGAGCTGTTTTTT.

The chain has TRBV7-6 and TRBJ2-6; no definite D call. The CDR3 is 13 amino acids. With 3 bases removed from V and 4 bases from J, the gap between germline ends came to 4 bases. Germline values: CDR1 SGHVS, CDR2 FNYEAQ. In DNA, the CDR3 is TGTGCCAGCAGCTTGACAGGGGCCAACGTCCTGACTTTC. Translated: CASSLTGANVLTF.

The chain combines TRBV4-3 with TRBJ2-2, with a tentative D call TRBD2 (6 bases). V lost 0 bases to trimming and J lost 0 bases, with 14 bases between them. Germline CDR1 and CDR2: LGHNA and YSLEER. The CDR3 loop spans 18 amino acids. The CDR3 loop is CASSQELGGRTNTGELFF. In nucleotides, the CDR3 is TGCGCCAGCAGCCAAGAATTGGGGGGACGAACGAACACCGGGGAGCTGTTTTTT.

The chain carries TRBV29-1 and TRBJ2-7; TRBD2 agrees at 9 bases. This CDR3 is built from 13 residues. Germline V CDR1 and CDR2: SQVTM, ANQGSEA. The trim removed 4 bases at V and 2 bases at J, leaving 3 bases unmatched. CDR3 amino acids: CSVVASGTYEQYF. The DNA of the CDR3 is TGCAGCGTTGTGGCTAGCGGGACCTACGAGCAGTACTTC.

The chain employs TRBV2 and TRBJ2-1; D perhaps matches TRBD2 (6 bases). The length of the CDR3 is 14 residues. Germline V gene sequence: CDR1 SNHLY, CDR2 FYNNEI. The germline V and J ends were trimmed by 2 bases and 7 bases, with 12 bases remaining between them. DNA for the CDR3: TGTGCCAGCAGTGAACTAGCCCGGGGGAATGAGCAGTTCTTC. It specifies CASSELARGNEQFF.

This chain links TRBV27 with TRBJ1-1; D perhaps matches TRBD1 (5 bases). CDR3 size: 18 residues. Between the trimmed V and J ends, which lost 2 bases and 0 bases, there was a span of 19 bases. Per germline, CDR1 MNHEY and CDR2 SMNVEV (reference sequence). The CDR3 nucleotides are TGTGCCAGCAGTTTAATGGGGGGTAGGTACAGAATGAACACTGAAGCTTTCTTT. This codes for CASSLMGGRYRMNTEAFF.

The rearrangement links TRBV11-3 to TRBJ2-7; 10 nucleotides match TRBD2. The V gene end was trimmed by 5 bases and the J gene end by 3 bases; junction bases not matched to a gene: 4. The germline V gene encodes CDR1 SGHNT and CDR2 YENEEA. The CDR3 covers 14 residues. CDR3 in amino acids: CASSPSGGDYEQYF. The DNA for the CDR3 is TGTGCCAGCAGCCCAAGCGGGGGGGACTACGAGCAGTACTTC. Filled out from reference TRBV11-3 and TRBJ2-7, the complete variable domain reads EAGVVQSPRYKIIEKKQPVAFWCNPISGHNTLYWYLQNLGQGPELLIRYENEEAVDDSQLPKDRFSAERLKGVDSTLKIQPAELGDSAVYLCASSPSGGDYEQYFGPGTRLTVT.

V usage is TRBV11-1 and J usage is TRBJ2-7; 9 bases are shared with TRBD1. CDR3 length: 13 residues. J gave up 6 bases and V 6 bases, and 6 bases lay outside the gene matches. Looked up from germline, CDR1 is SGHAT and CDR2 is FQDESV (reference sequence). CDR3 coding DNA: TGTGCCAGCAGGCTTACAGGGGGCGGCGAGCAGTACTTC. As protein: CASRLTGGGEQYF.